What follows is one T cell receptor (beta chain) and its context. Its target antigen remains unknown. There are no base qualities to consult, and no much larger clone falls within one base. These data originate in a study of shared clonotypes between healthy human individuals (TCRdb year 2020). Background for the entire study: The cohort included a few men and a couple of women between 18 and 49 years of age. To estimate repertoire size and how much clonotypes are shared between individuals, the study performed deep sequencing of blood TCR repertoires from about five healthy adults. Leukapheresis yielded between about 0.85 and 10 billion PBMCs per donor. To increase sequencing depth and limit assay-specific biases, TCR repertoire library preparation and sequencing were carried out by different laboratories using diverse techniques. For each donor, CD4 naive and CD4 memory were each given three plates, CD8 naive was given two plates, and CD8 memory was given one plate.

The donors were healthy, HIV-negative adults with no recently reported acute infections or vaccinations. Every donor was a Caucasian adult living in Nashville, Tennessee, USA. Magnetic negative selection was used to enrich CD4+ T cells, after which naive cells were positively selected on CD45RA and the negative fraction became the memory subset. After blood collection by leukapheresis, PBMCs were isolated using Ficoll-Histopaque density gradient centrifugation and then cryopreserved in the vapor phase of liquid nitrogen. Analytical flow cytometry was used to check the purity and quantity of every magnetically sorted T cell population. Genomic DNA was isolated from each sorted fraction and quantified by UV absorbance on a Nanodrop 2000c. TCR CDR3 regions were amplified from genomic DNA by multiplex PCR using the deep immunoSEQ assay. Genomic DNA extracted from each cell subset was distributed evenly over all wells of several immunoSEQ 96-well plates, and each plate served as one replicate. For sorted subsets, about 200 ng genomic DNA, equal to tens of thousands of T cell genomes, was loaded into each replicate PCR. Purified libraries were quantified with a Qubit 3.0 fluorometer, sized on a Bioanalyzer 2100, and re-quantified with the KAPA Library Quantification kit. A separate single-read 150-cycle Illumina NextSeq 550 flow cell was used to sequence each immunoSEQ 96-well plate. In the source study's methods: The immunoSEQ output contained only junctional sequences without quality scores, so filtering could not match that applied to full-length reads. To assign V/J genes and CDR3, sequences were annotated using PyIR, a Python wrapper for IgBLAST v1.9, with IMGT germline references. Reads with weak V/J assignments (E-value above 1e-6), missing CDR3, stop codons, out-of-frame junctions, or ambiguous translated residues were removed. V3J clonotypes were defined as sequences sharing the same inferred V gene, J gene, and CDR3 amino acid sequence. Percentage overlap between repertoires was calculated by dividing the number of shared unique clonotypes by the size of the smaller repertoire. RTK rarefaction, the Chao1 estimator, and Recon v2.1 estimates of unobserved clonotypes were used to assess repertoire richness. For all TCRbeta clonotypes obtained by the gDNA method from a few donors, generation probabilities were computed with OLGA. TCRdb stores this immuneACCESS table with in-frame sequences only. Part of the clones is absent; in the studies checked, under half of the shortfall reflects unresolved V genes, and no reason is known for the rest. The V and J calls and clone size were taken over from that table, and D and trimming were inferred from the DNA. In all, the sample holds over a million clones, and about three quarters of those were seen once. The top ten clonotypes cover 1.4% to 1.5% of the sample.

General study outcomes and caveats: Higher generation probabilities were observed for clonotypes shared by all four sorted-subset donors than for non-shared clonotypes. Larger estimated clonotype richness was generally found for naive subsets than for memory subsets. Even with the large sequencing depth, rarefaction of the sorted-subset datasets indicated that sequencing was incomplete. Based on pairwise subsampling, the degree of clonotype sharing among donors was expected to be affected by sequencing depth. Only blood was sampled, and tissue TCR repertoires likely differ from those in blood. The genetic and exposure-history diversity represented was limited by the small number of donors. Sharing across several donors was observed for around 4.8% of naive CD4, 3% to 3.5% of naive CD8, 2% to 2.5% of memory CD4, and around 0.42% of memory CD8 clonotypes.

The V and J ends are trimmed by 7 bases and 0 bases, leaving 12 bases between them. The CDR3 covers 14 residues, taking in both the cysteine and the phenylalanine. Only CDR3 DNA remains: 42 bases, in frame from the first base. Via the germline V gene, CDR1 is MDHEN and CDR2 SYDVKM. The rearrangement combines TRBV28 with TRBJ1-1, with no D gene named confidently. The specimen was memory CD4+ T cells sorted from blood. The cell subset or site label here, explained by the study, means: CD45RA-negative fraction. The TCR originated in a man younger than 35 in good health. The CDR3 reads CASIGETLNTEAFF. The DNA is TGTGCCAGCATAGGAGAAACCCTGAACACTGAAGCTTTCTTT.